These 26 T cell receptor beta chains were sequenced from one sample in a study of T-cell reconstitution after alpha-beta-depleted transplantation in children. Preparation of the TCRbeta library used unique molecular identifiers. TCRdb recomputed calls from the PCR reads with MiXCR, one row per CDR3 protein. Among about 370,000 distinct CDR3 sequences, just over 20% were seen once, and the ten largest hold 3.5% to 4%. The input for sequencing was PBMCs from the stem cell graft donor, taken from the stem cell graft. Every receptor here comes from a human donor who donated a stem cell graft to a child with acute myeloid leukemia.

This chain links TRBV12-3 or TRBV12-4 with TRBJ2-7; 12 nucleotides line up with TRBD1. The CDR3 runs to 14 residues. Unmatched junction bases numbered 4, after V lost 7 bases and J lost 3 bases. The CDR3 protein is CASTGTGGHYEQYF. CDR3 coding DNA: TGTGCCAGCACGGGGACAGGGGGCCACTACGAGCAGTACTTC.

This sequence joins TRBV30 and TRBJ1-5, with TRBD1 as a possible D gene (6 bases). The germline V gene encodes CDR1 GTSNPN and CDR2 SVGIG (reference sequence). The CDR3 extends over 13 amino acids. With 3 bases removed from V and 4 bases from J, the gap between germline ends came to 10 bases. The CDR3: CAWSATGNQPQHF. CDR3 coding DNA: TGTGCCTGGAGCGCAACAGGGAATCAGCCCCAGCATTTT.

The chain's CDR3 is CASSPGQASYEQYF. CDR3 DNA: TGCGCCAGCAGCCCAGGACAGGCCTCGTACGAGCAGTACTTC. The chain recombines TRBV4-1 with TRBJ2-7, with 7 positions matching TRBD1. The germline gives CDR1 MGHRA, CDR2 YSYEKL. This CDR3 is 14 amino acids long. V was pared by 4 bases and J by 4 bases, with 7 bases of the junction left unmatched.

The chain combines TRBV25-1 with TRBJ2-3; 10 positions match TRBD2. J gave up 5 bases and V 6 bases, and 8 bases lay outside the gene matches. The CDR3 is made up of 15 amino acids. In germline, CDR1 is MGHDK, CDR2 SYGVNS. This chain's CDR3 is CASSSLAGAEDTQYF. DNA of the CDR3: TGTGCCAGCAGCTCTCTAGCGGGAGCAGAAGATACGCAGTATTTT. Drawing the rest from reference TRBV25-1 and TRBJ2-3, the complete variable domain is EADIYQTPRYLVIGTGKKITLECSQTMGHDKMYWYQQDPGMELHLIHYSYGVNSTEKGDLSSESTVSRIRTEHFPLTLESARPSHTSQYLCASSSLAGAEDTQYFGPGTRLTVL.

This clonotype occurred once. This chain joins TRBV3-1 and TRBJ1-2, with a weak D call TRBD1 (5 bases). The CDR3 consists of 15 residues. Trimming took off 4 bases at V and 6 bases at J, with 18 bases between the two ends. Germline CDR1 is LGHDT and CDR2 is YNNKEL (reference sequence). This CDR3 is CASSLWGGGRDGYTF. In DNA form, the CDR3 reads TGTGCCAGCAGCCTCTGGGGCGGAGGACGTGATGGCTACACCTTC.

V is TRBV29-1 and J is TRBJ2-3, with 8 bases matching TRBD2. The ends lost 4 bases at V and 1 base at J; junction bases unmatched: 1. The CDR3 is 13 residues long. The germline V gene encodes CDR1 SQVTM and CDR2 ANQGSEA. CDR3: CSVVLAGTDTQYF. The CDR3 region has the DNA TGCAGCGTTGTACTAGCGGGCACAGATACGCAGTATTTT.

This clonotype was seen a few times. As DNA, the CDR3 is TGCAGTGCTATTGACAGGGACAATTCACCCCTCCACTTT. Translation: CSAIDRDNSPLHF. The chain couples TRBV20-1 to TRBJ1-6; 7 bases match TRBD1. The trim removed 4 bases at V and 7 bases at J, leaving 4 bases unmatched. The CDR3 consists of 13 residues. CDR1 and CDR2 from the germline V gene are DFQATT and SNEGSKA (reference sequence).

The chain links TRBV7-9 to TRBJ2-6, with 7 bases lining up with TRBD1. This CDR3 has 15 residues. V lost 5 bases, J lost 3 bases, and 4 bases stayed unmatched. The germline V gene encodes CDR1 SEHNR and CDR2 FQNEAQ (reference sequence). The CDR3: CASSRTGDGANVLTF. DNA of the CDR3: TGTGCCAGCAGCCGTACAGGGGATGGGGCCAACGTCCTGACTTTC.

This clonotype was counted only a few times. This sequence joins TRBV28 and TRBJ2-3; D remains unclear. The CDR3 has 14 residues. CDR1 and CDR2 (germline): MDHEN, SYDVKM. Trimming removed 5 bases at V and 10 bases at J, with 19 bases between. CDR3 in DNA: TGTGCCAGCAGTCAAAACGGACCTTCTTTATCGCAGTATTTT. This sequence encodes CASSQNGPSLSQYF.

V and J are TRBV29-1 and TRBJ1-1; D might be TRBD1 (6 bases). Germline assignment: CDR1 SQVTM and CDR2 ANQGSEA. Trimming took off 8 bases at V and 6 bases at J, with 13 bases between the two ends. The CDR3 contains 11 residues. Here the CDR3 reads CSTGQRSEAFF. DNA of the CDR3: TGCAGCACTGGACAGCGGTCTGAAGCTTTCTTT.

The V and J genes are TRBV7-3 and TRBJ1-2, with 7 bases matching TRBD1. The CDR3 totals 16 residues. Losses at the gene ends were 1 base for V and 2 bases for J; bases not matched to a gene: 7. Germline CDR1 reads SGHTA; CDR2 reads FQGTGA. The CDR3 sequence is CASSLMRAGGNYGYTF. The CDR3 DNA reads TGTGCCAGCAGCTTAATGCGGGCAGGGGGGAACTATGGCTACACCTTC.

The chain couples TRBV28 to TRBJ2-5; TRBD1 aligns across 8 bases. Germline loops: CDR1 MDHEN, CDR2 SYDVKM. This CDR3 comprises 15 residues. V shed 1 base and J 5 bases; nucleotides not matched to a gene: 6. The DNA for the CDR3 is TGTGCCAGCAGTTTATCGCAGGGGGCTGTGGAGACCCAGTACTTC. The encoded protein is CASSLSQGAVETQYF.

This clonotype was seen only a few times. This chain uses TRBV7-7 with TRBJ2-5; D possibly corresponds to TRBD1 (5 bases). The CDR3 totals 18 residues. Germline V gene lookup returns CDR1 SSHAT and CDR2 FNYEAQ (reference sequence). V dropped 1 base and J dropped 1 base, with 19 bases sitting between them. CDR3 DNA sequence: TGTGCCAGCAGCTTAGAATTGGCTGTCAGGGATTCCCAAGAGACCCAGTACTTC. It encodes CASSLELAVRDSQETQYF.

The rearrangement links TRBV7-3 to TRBJ2-1; D assignment may be TRBD1 or TRBD2 (6 bases each). Germline V gene data show CDR1 as SGHTA and CDR2 as FQGTGA. Trimming took off 5 bases at V and 10 bases at J, with 24 bases between the two ends. CDR3 length: 16 amino acids. The DNA of the CDR3 is TGTGCCAGCAGCCCCCGGGGGCTGGGTCCGGCTCAGGAGCAGTTCTTC. Translating gives CASSPRGLGPAQEQFF.

This clonotype was observed a handful of times. V and J are TRBV7-3 and TRBJ2-1; the D gene is possibly TRBD1 (7 bases). Germline V gene sequence: CDR1 SGHTA, CDR2 FQGTGA. CDR3 length equals 18 residues. Trimming pared 6 bases from V and 3 bases from J, leaving 24 bases between. CDR3 nucleotides: TGTGCCAGCAGTCCAACGGCAGGGGGGACTCCAGACTACAATGAGCAGTTCTTC. Its translation is CASSPTAGGTPDYNEQFF.

The chain has TRBV6-4 and TRBJ2-1; D may be TRBD1 or TRBD2 (5 bases each). V dropped 5 bases and J dropped 5 bases, with 19 bases sitting between them. The CDR3 has 16 amino acids. The germline V gene has CDR1 MRHNA and CDR2 SNTAGT. Here the CDR3 DNA reads TGTGCCAGCAGTCCCCAAGGAGTAGAGGGACACAATGAGCAGTTCTTC. It is translated as CASSPQGVEGHNEQFF.

This clonotype was found a few times. Here the CDR3 DNA reads TGCGCCAGCAGACGGGACAGGGGATTCGCAGATACGCAGTATTTT. It yields the protein CASRRDRGFADTQYF. The rearrangement joins TRBV5-1 to TRBJ2-3; 10 nucleotides align to TRBD1. The CDR3 has 15 amino acids. With V trimmed by 5 bases and J by 4 bases, 7 bases remained unmatched. Germline CDR1 and CDR2: SGHRS and YFSETQ.

This clonotype occurred many times. The J gene is TRBJ2-5, the V gene TRBV29-1, with 7 bases lining up with TRBD1. CDR1 is SQVTM and CDR2 is ANQGSEA in the germline V gene. CDR3 length equals 14 residues. The V gene end was trimmed by 6 bases and the J gene end by 2 bases; junction bases not matched to a gene: 9. For the CDR3, the DNA is TGCAGCGTAAGCCCTGGACAGGTACAAGAGACCCAGTACTTC. Protein product: CSVSPGQVQETQYF.

This clonotype was counted at least ten times. The genes are TRBV12-3 or TRBV12-4 and TRBJ1-3; D call uncertain. CDR3 length equals 13 residues. V lost 6 bases and J lost 0, with 6 bases in between. This CDR3 is CASRMSSGNTIYF. The DNA of the CDR3 is TGTGCCAGCAGGATGAGCTCTGGAAACACCATATATTTT.

The chain has TRBV10-3 and TRBJ2-1; 8 bases line up with TRBD1. The V gene's germline CDR1 is ENHRY and CDR2 SYGVKD. The CDR3 sequence is 14 residues long. The V and J ends lost 5 bases and 6 bases, in that order; junction bases with no gene match: 6. CDR3 sequence: CAISFSGQVNEQFF. For the CDR3, the DNA is TGTGCCATCAGTTTCTCGGGACAGGTCAATGAGCAGTTCTTC.

The chain uses TRBV7-6 and TRBJ2-1; D might be TRBD2 (6 bases). The germline V gene encodes CDR1 SGHVS and CDR2 FNYEAQ. The CDR3 consists of 16 residues. With 2 bases removed from V and 0 bases from J, the gap between germline ends came to 11 bases. This CDR3 is CASSLNPGDSYNEQFF. The CDR3 region has the DNA TGTGCCAGCAGCTTAAACCCGGGGGACTCCTACAATGAGCAGTTCTTC.

Only a few counts were recorded for this clonotype. The V gene is TRBV18, the J gene TRBJ2-1; D might be TRBD1 (7 bases). The CDR3 length is 17 residues. Germline assignment: CDR1 KGHSH and CDR2 LQKENI. V dropped 0 bases and J dropped 7 bases, with 19 bases sitting between them. The DNA of the CDR3 is TGTGCCAGCTCACCACCGAGGAGGGGGCCGTCAAAGAATGAGCAGTTCTTC. It is translated as CASSPPRRGPSKNEQFF.

In this sample, this clonotype turned up a few times. The V and J genes are TRBV7-9 and TRBJ2-1, with 11 bases aligning to TRBD2. This CDR3 contains 15 residues. Germline-derived CDR1 and CDR2 are SEHNR and FQNEAQ (reference sequence). Trimming took 6 bases from V and 3 from J; bases not matched to a gene: 4. CDR3 nucleotide sequence: TGTGCCAGCAGGTCGGGACTAGCGGACTACAATGAGCAGTTCTTC. This encodes CASRSGLADYNEQFF.

This clonotype was recorded at least ten times. The rearrangement joins TRBV6-5 to TRBJ1-5; TRBD1 might be the D (6 bases). Looked up from germline, CDR1 is MNHEY and CDR2 is SVGAGI. The CDR3 length is 16 residues. With 1 base removed from V and 7 bases from J, the gap between germline ends came to 17 bases. CDR3 DNA sequence: TGTGCCAGCAGTTACTTCGGGTTGGGGGCCAAGCAGCCCCAGCATTTT. As protein: CASSYFGLGAKQPQHF.

The table lists this clonotype with a few counts. The CDR3: CASSLGIGQTYYGYTF. CDR3 nucleotide sequence: TGTGCCAGCAGTTTAGGTATCGGCCAGACTTACTATGGCTACACCTTC. V is TRBV12-3 or TRBV12-4 and J is TRBJ1-2; no definite D call. Trimming took off 1 base at V and 3 bases at J, with 15 bases between the two ends. The CDR3 covers 16 residues.

The chain uses TRBV27 and TRBJ2-7, with TRBD2 identical over 7 bases. The ends lost 2 bases at V and 5 bases at J; junction bases unmatched: 6. Germline CDR1 reads MNHEY; CDR2 reads SMNVEV (reference sequence). This CDR3 contains 14 residues. Here the CDR3 reads CASSLSLAENEQYF. The DNA for the CDR3 is TGTGCCAGCAGTTTAAGTCTAGCGGAAAACGAGCAGTACTTC.